Below are 29 T cell receptor beta chains sequenced from a single sample in a study of shared clonotypes between healthy human individuals. Libraries were prepared by immunoSEQ multiplex PCR; TCRdb keeps only in-frame clonotypes and omits some of them. There are 1,400,000 or so clones in the sample; roughly 98.5% occur only once, and 0.36% lies in the top ten. Sequenced input: naive CD4+ T cells sorted from blood. Regarding subset: CD45RA+ positively selected. These receptors were obtained from a man younger than 45 in good health.

The V and J genes are TRBV12-5 and TRBJ1-2; the match to TRBD1 covers 9 bases. This CDR3 contains 17 residues. Trimming at V came to 5 bases and at J to 3 bases, leaving 13 bases not matched to a gene. Germline CDR1 LGHNT, CDR2 FRNRAP. Here the CDR3 reads CASGGGQGGTSDYGYTF. The CDR3 DNA is TGTGCTAGTGGTGGGGGACAGGGCGGAACTTCGGACTATGGCTACACCTTC.

J is TRBJ2-3 and V is TRBV11-2; D is possibly TRBD2 (5 bases). This CDR3 is built from 14 residues. V was pared by 5 bases and J by 4 bases, with 13 bases between. Germline V lookup: CDR1 SGHAT, CDR2 FQNNGV. The CDR3, as DNA: TGTGCCAGCAGCCTAGGAGGCTTCGCAGATACGCAGTATTTT. Translated: CASSLGGFADTQYF.

This clone is a singleton in its sample. CDR3 bases: TGCGCCAGCAGCGCGGAGGGGATCCCCACAGATACGCAGTATTTT. It translates to CASSAEGIPTDTQYF. The chain recombines TRBV5-1 with TRBJ2-3; TRBD2 might be the D (6 bases). Trimming stripped 4 bases from V and 2 bases from J, with 14 bases between. The germline CDR1 and CDR2 sequences are SGHRS and YFSETQ. There are 15 residues in the CDR3.

V gene TRBV5-1 combines with J gene TRBJ2-1, with 8 bases lining up with TRBD2. CDR1 is SGHRS, CDR2 YFSETQ, per germline. Trimming took 4 bases from V and 4 from J; bases not matched to a gene: 10. There are 16 residues in the CDR3. For the CDR3, the DNA is TGCGCCAGCAGCGAAAGGACTAGCACGTTTTACAATGAGCAGTTCTTC. Translating it yields CASSERTSTFYNEQFF.

The V and J genes are TRBV27 and TRBJ2-7; D is uncertain. The length of the CDR3 is 14 residues. V was clipped by 5 bases and J by 3 bases, with 14 bases between them. Germline V gene data show CDR1 as MNHEY and CDR2 as SMNVEV (reference sequence). In nucleotides, the CDR3 is TGTGCCAGCAGTCAGATGGGATTATACTACGAGCAGTACTTC. This sequence encodes CASSQMGLYYEQYF.

The chain uses TRBV5-1 and TRBJ2-1, with D perhaps TRBD2 (6 bases). The V end lost 2 bases, the J end lost 0 bases, and 15 bases lay between the germline ends. Germline assignment: CDR1 SGHRS and CDR2 YFSETQ. This CDR3 is built from 17 residues. The CDR3, as DNA: TGCGCCAGCAGCTTTGCGCCTAGCGCTAGCTCCTACAATGAGCAGTTCTTC. Translation: CASSFAPSASSYNEQFF.

V usage is TRBV7-2 and J usage is TRBJ1-5, with D unclear. Per the germline V gene, CDR1 is SGHTA and CDR2 is FQGNSA. This CDR3 contains 15 residues. V lost 5 bases, J lost 0 bases, and 11 bases lay in between. The CDR3: CASSQAPYSNQPQHF. The CDR3 nucleotides are TGTGCCAGCAGCCAGGCCCCCTATAGCAATCAGCCCCAGCATTTT.

The chain couples TRBV4-1 to TRBJ2-7; 10 nucleotides line up with TRBD2. The CDR3 covers 15 residues. V dropped 1 base and J dropped 6; count of bases not matched to a gene: 6. The germline gives CDR1 MGHRA, CDR2 YSYEKL. The DNA of the CDR3 is TGCGCCAGCAGCCAAGGACTAGCGGGCCCACTCGAGCAGTACTTC. As protein: CASSQGLAGPLEQYF.

The chain joins TRBV11-2 to TRBJ1-1; D possibly corresponds to TRBD1 (5 bases). The CDR3 sequence is 17 residues long. Germline CDR1 is SGHAT and CDR2 is FQNNGV. Trimming removed 6 bases at V and 0 bases at J, with 20 bases between. CDR3 sequence (DNA): TGTGCCAGCAGACCCAATGTAGGGGTATTCATGAACACTGAAGCTTTCTTT. It codes for CASRPNVGVFMNTEAFF.

The gene calls are TRBV18 and TRBJ1-2; the match to TRBD1 covers 7 bases. V was pared by 3 bases and J by 7 bases, with 11 bases of the junction left unmatched. CDR1 KGHSH and CDR2 LQKENI come from the germline V gene. This CDR3 contains 15 residues. The CDR3 loop reads CASSPNSQGGGGYTF. Written as DNA, the CDR3 is TGTGCCAGCTCACCGAACAGCCAGGGGGGCGGTGGCTACACCTTC. Full variable domain (missing parts from reference TRBV18 and TRBJ1-2): NAGVMQNPRHLVRRRGQEARLRCSPMKGHSHVYWYRQLPEEGLKFMVYLQKENIIDESGMPKERFSAEFPKEGPSILRIQQVVRGDSAAYFCASSPNSQGGGGYTFGSGTRLTVV.

This sequence joins TRBV6-1 and TRBJ1-1, with 7 bases matching TRBD1. Looked up from germline, CDR1 is MNHNS and CDR2 is SASEGT. Trimming took 3 bases from V and 4 from J; bases not matched to a gene: 2. The CDR3 length is 13 residues. CDR3 region: CASSDRGGTEAFF. DNA for the CDR3: TGTGCCAGCAGTGACAGGGGGGGCACTGAAGCTTTCTTT.

V usage is TRBV5-1 and J usage is TRBJ2-1; D is uncertain. Germline values: CDR1 SGHRS, CDR2 YFSETQ. The ends were cut back, 0 bases at V and 3 bases at J, with 10 bases in the middle. The length of the CDR3 is 15 residues. The DNA for the CDR3 is TGCGCCAGCAGCTTGGCACAGACAAACTACAATGAGCAGTTCTTC. Translated: CASSLAQTNYNEQFF.

The rearrangement links TRBV18 to TRBJ1-2, with D possibly matching TRBD1 (5 bases). V was shortened by 0 bases and J by 7 bases, with 12 bases between the two germline ends. Germline V lookup: CDR1 KGHSH, CDR2 LQKENI. The CDR3 contains 14 residues. CDR3 region: CASSPPGGRGGYTF. CDR3 coding DNA: TGTGCCAGCTCACCACCGGGAGGTAGGGGTGGCTACACCTTC.

This chain uses TRBV29-1 with TRBJ2-5; TRBD2 matches at 7 bases. The CDR3 runs 11 residues. With V trimmed by 1 base and J by 9 bases, 2 bases remained unmatched. Germline V lookup: CDR1 SQVTM, CDR2 ANQGSEA. This chain's CDR3 is CSVEAGGAQYF. Here the CDR3 DNA reads TGCAGCGTTGAAGCGGGGGGTGCCCAGTACTTC.

The chain joins TRBV11-3 to TRBJ1-1; possibly TRBD1 for D (6 bases). Trimming cost V 5 bases and J 1 base, with 17 bases left between them. The germline gives CDR1 SGHNT, CDR2 YENEEA. This CDR3 comprises 16 residues. CDR3 in amino acids: CASSRGTGRSNTEAFF. As DNA, the CDR3 is TGTGCCAGCAGCCGAGGTACAGGGAGGTCGAACACTGAAGCTTTCTTT.

This chain uses TRBV5-1 with TRBJ2-2, with TRBD2 matching 10 bases. The germline CDR1 and CDR2 sequences are SGHRS and YFSETQ. The CDR3 loop spans 16 amino acids. The V and J ends lost 8 bases and 2 bases, in that order; junction bases with no gene match: 9. CDR3 bases: TGCGCCAGTGGCCTGGTAGCGGGAGGAAACACCGGGGAGCTGTTTTTT. This translates into CASGLVAGGNTGELFF.

A remark on this clone: Other nucleotide sequences in the sample specify the same CDR3. The chain joins TRBV5-6 to TRBJ1-3, with 8 positions matching TRBD1. The length of the CDR3 is 14 residues. From germline, CDR1 is SGHDT and CDR2 YYEEEE. J gave up 2 bases and V 4 bases, and 2 bases lay outside the gene matches. The CDR3 DNA reads as TGTGCCAGCAGCCTGACAGGGGCTGGAAACACCATATATTTT. It translates to CASSLTGAGNTIYF.

With respect to this clone: Within the sample, other DNA sequences also encode this same CDR3. The chain is built from TRBV5-1 and TRBJ1-3; D uncertain. CDR3 size: 13 residues. Trimming shortened V by 8 bases and J by 0 bases, and 9 bases separated the two germline ends. Germline V gives CDR1 SGHRS, CDR2 YFSETQ. The CDR3 sequence is CASSPGSGNTIYF. The CDR3 bases are TGCGCCAGTTCACCAGGCTCTGGAAACACCATATATTTT. The variable domain in full, completed from reference TRBV5-1 and TRBJ1-3, reads KAGVTQTPRYLIKTRGQQVTLSCSPISGHRSVSWYQQTPGQGLQFLFEYFSETQRNKGNFPGRFSGRQFSNSRSEMNVSTLELGDSALYLCASSPGSGNTIYFGEGSWLTVV.

V usage is TRBV6-5 and J usage is TRBJ2-5, with D perhaps TRBD2 (6 bases). Trimming pared 4 bases from V and 10 bases from J, leaving 16 bases between. The CDR3 runs to 13 residues. Germline V gene sequence: CDR1 MNHEY, CDR2 SVGAGI. The DNA for the CDR3 is TGTGCCAGCAGTTCCTTTCTTCGCGGGGACCAGTACTTC. Protein sequence: CASSSFLRGDQYF.

The gene calls are TRBV4-3 and TRBJ2-7, with D maybe TRBD2 (5 bases). Trimming left V 0 bases short and J 3 bases short, with 12 bases between. The germline gives CDR1 LGHNA, CDR2 YSLEER. The CDR3 spans 15 residues. The CDR3 region is CASSQEFGINYEQYF. The CDR3 nucleotides read TGCGCCAGCAGCCAAGAGTTCGGGATTAACTACGAGCAGTACTTC.

The chain has TRBV10-1 and TRBJ2-7; 8 bases are a match to TRBD1. V dropped 5 bases and J dropped 6; count of bases not matched to a gene: 6. Germline assignment: CDR1 WNHNN and CDR2 SYGVQD (reference sequence). The CDR3 extends over 13 amino acids. The CDR3 reads CASSYQGAGEQYF. CDR3 nucleotides: TGCGCCAGCAGTTATCAGGGGGCAGGCGAGCAGTACTTC.

The rearrangement links TRBV6-6 to TRBJ2-1; no firm D call. Germline CDR1 is MNHNY and CDR2 is SVGAGI (reference sequence). The CDR3 length is 12 residues. V lost 6 bases and J lost 7, with 10 bases in between. The CDR3 sequence: CASSASINEQFF. The CDR3 DNA reads as TGTGCCAGCAGCGCCTCGATTAATGAGCAGTTCTTC.

The CDR3 DNA follows: TGTGCCAGCAGGTTCTCGGCCCAGTTCAATCAGCCCCAGCATTTT. Its protein product is CASRFSAQFNQPQHF. This rearrangement joins TRBV28 to TRBJ1-5; D is ambiguous. V was shortened by 6 bases and J by 3 bases, with 15 bases between the two germline ends. Germline V lookup: CDR1 MDHEN, CDR2 SYDVKM. This CDR3 has 15 amino acids.

V gene TRBV18 combines with J gene TRBJ2-3, with a possible D match to TRBD2 (6 bases). The CDR3 is 16 amino acids. Germline CDR1 and CDR2: KGHSH and LQKENI. Trimming stripped 2 bases from V and 1 base from J, with 13 bases between. The CDR3 bases are TGTGCCAGCTCACCAAGGCCGGAGGGTGGCACAGATACGCAGTATTTT. It yields the protein CASSPRPEGGTDTQYF.

The chain links TRBV5-1 to TRBJ2-1; either TRBD1 or TRBD2 may supply D (5 bases each). V was clipped by 3 bases and J by 8 bases, with 15 bases between them. Germline V gene sequence: CDR1 SGHRS, CDR2 YFSETQ. The CDR3 extends over 14 amino acids. The CDR3 bases are TGCGCCAGCAGCTCAATTGGGGGTCACTATGAGCAGTTCTTC. Protein product: CASSSIGGHYEQFF.

Points on this clone: In the same sample, other DNA sequences code for this CDR3. The J gene is TRBJ1-2, the V gene TRBV18; D is possibly TRBD1 (5 bases). Trimming cost V 3 bases and J 5 bases, with 10 bases left between them. The V gene's germline CDR1 is KGHSH and CDR2 LQKENI. This CDR3 spans 13 amino acids. CDR3 sequence reads: CASSPSGDYGYTF. CDR3 DNA: TGTGCCAGCTCACCCTCGGGGGATTATGGCTACACCTTC.

The chain joins TRBV6-5 to TRBJ1-5; no definite D call. V shed 6 bases and J shed 3 bases, with 15 bases lying between them. This CDR3 comprises 15 residues. Germline V lookup: CDR1 MNHEY, CDR2 SVGAGI. CDR3 sequence reads: CASRPTGGPNQPQHF. The DNA for the CDR3 is TGTGCCAGCAGGCCAACGGGCGGGCCCAATCAGCCCCAGCATTTT.

The chain recombines TRBV5-1 with TRBJ1-5; 7 bases are a match to TRBD1. V gave up 4 bases and J gave up 7 bases; unmatched junction bases: 11. CDR1 is SGHRS, CDR2 YFSETQ, per germline. This CDR3 spans 15 amino acids. CDR3 region: CASSQNRGVGQPQHF. In nucleotides, the CDR3 is TGCGCCAGCAGCCAAAACAGGGGAGTAGGACAGCCCCAGCATTTT.

The V gene is TRBV29-1, the J gene TRBJ2-1; D is uncertain. CDR1 is SQVTM and CDR2 is ANQGSEA in the germline V gene. Trimming took 7 bases from V and 0 from J, leaving 10 bases between them. CDR3 length: 13 amino acids. The DNA for the CDR3 is TGCAGCGCATCAATACGCTCCTACAATGAGCAGTTCTTC. It encodes CSASIRSYNEQFF.